This passage covers 9 T cell receptor beta chains from one sample sequenced in a study of blood T cell repertoires in COVID-19 (dated by TCRdb to 2019 to 2021). The protocol used for the library was the immunoSEQ multiplex PCR assay. TCRdb limited this immuneACCESS table to in-frame rearrangements with V and J called. A share of clones is missing; checked studies link under half to unresolved V genes, and the rest is unexplained. The sample data list over 110,000 clones, and 80% to 85% of these were observed just once. The ten largest account for 5% to 7% of the sample. Sequenced input: PBMCs or T cells enriched from blood (not recorded which). The receptors here all came from a man aged 40-49 years with acute COVID-19.

The chain links TRBV24-1 to TRBJ2-1, with D tentatively TRBD1 (5 bases). Trimming left V 4 bases short and J 3 bases short, with 12 bases between. The CDR3 runs 15 residues. Germline CDR1 is KGHDR and CDR2 is SFDVKD. Written as DNA, the CDR3 is TGTGCCACCAGTGACGGTGGGGCGTTCTACAATGAGCAGTTCTTC. Translation: CATSDGGAFYNEQFF.

The V and J genes are TRBV20-1 and TRBJ2-7; D is unclear. V lost 5 bases and J 2 bases, leaving 7 bases between the germline ends. Per the germline V gene, CDR1 is DFQATT and CDR2 is SNEGSKA (reference sequence). CDR3 length: 11 amino acids. The CDR3 sequence is CSADNTYEQYF. CDR3 nucleotides: TGCAGTGCTGATAACACCTACGAGCAGTACTTC.

The rearrangement uses TRBV19 and TRBJ1-2; possible D gene TRBD1, 6 bases. V was cut by 5 bases and J by 4 bases, with 11 bases left in between. CDR3 length: 13 residues. Germline lookup yields CDR1 LNHDA and CDR2 SQIVND (reference sequence). The CDR3 protein is CASSPNRAYGYTF. The CDR3 nucleotides are TGTGCCAGTAGTCCCAACAGGGCCTATGGCTACACCTTC.

The V gene is TRBV7-9, the J gene TRBJ2-1; D possibly corresponds to TRBD1 (6 bases). Looked up from germline, CDR1 is SEHNR and CDR2 is FQNEAQ (reference sequence). The CDR3 has 15 amino acids. Trimming pared 3 bases from V and 7 bases from J, leaving 16 bases between. This chain's CDR3 is CASSLRWGPDNEQFF. The CDR3 nucleotides read TGTGCCAGCAGCTTGAGGTGGGGGCCGGATAATGAGCAGTTCTTC.

CDR3 sequence reads: CAWSVPPRETQYF. CDR3 coding DNA: TGTGCCTGGAGTGTACCCCCGAGGGAGACCCAGTACTTC. The chain has TRBV30 and TRBJ2-5; D is uncertain. The CDR3 has 13 residues. Trimming removed 0 bases from V and 5 bases from J, with 10 bases in between. In germline, CDR1 is GTSNPN, CDR2 SVGIG (reference sequence).

The chain combines TRBV18 with TRBJ2-7, with TRBD2 identical over 7 bases. The CDR3 loop spans 16 amino acids. CDR1 is KGHSH and CDR2 is LQKENI in the germline V gene. With 6 bases clipped from V and 2 bases from J, the junction kept 13 bases outside the gene matches. The CDR3 loop reads CASSPTRSGETYEQYF. The CDR3 nucleotides read TGTGCCAGCTCCCCTACCAGGAGCGGGGAAACCTACGAGCAGTACTTC.

CDR3 coding DNA: TGTGCCAGCAGTGATACACTAGCGGGAGGGCCTTCCGGGGAGCTGTTTTTT. It codes for CASSDTLAGGPSGELFF. The chain uses TRBV2 and TRBJ2-2, with TRBD2 matching 13 bases. The CDR3 spans 17 residues. Trimming removed 3 bases from V and 6 bases from J; junction bases left unmatched: 7. From germline, CDR1 is SNHLY and CDR2 FYNNEI.

This clone was observed a single time. V is TRBV5-1 and J is TRBJ2-1, with D tentatively TRBD1 (6 bases). CDR1 and CDR2 from the germline V gene are SGHRS and YFSETQ. Trimming removed 5 bases from V and 7 bases from J, with 16 bases in between. This CDR3 spans 14 amino acids. The CDR3 DNA is TGCGCCAGCAGTGAGGAAGTGGGGGCAAATGAGCAGTTCTTC. Its protein is CASSEEVGANEQFF.

To note about this clone: Relative to the germline gene, one junction end is altered; a read error may explain this. The chain is built from TRBV6-1 and TRBJ1-2; D might be TRBD1 (6 bases). This CDR3 is built from 15 residues. Germline V gene data show CDR1 as MNHNS and CDR2 as SASEGT. The CDR3 sequence: CASREGSGGGYGYTF. Written as DNA, the CDR3 is TGTGCCAGCAGGGAAGGGTCGGGGGGCGGCTATGGCTACACCTTC.